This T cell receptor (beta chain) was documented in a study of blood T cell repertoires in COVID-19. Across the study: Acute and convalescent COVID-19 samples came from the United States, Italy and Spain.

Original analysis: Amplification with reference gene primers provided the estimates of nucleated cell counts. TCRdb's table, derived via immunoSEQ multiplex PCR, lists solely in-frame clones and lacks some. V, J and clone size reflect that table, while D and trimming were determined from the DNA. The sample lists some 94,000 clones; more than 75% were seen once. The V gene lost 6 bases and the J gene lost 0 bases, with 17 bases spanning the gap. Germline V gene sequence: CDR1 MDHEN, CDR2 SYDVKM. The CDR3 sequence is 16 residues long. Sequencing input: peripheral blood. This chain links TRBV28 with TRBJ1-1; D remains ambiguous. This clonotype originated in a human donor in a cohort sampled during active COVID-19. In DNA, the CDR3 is TGTGCCAGCAGAAGTCACCCAACAGATATGAACACTGAAGCTTTCTTT. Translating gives CASRSHPTDMNTEAFF.